This T cell receptor (beta chain) was found in a study of blood T cell repertoires in COVID-19. Looking at the study overall: There were acute and convalescent COVID-19 samples, and they came from the United States, Italy and Spain. PBMCs, B-cell-depleted T cells, or T cells were the source of the cDNA or gDNA that made up the material.

CDR1 and CDR2 from the germline V gene are MNHEY and SVGAGI. The CDR3 contains 13 residues. Germline trimming cut 2 bases from V and 11 bases from J; bases unmatched to any gene: 6. Original handling: Amplified reference gene primers provided the basis for estimating nucleated cell counts. Generated by immunoSEQ multiplex PCR, the TCRdb table keeps only in-frame clones and is missing some. D and trimming come from the DNA, and the V and J calls and clone size come from that table. The sample has 150,000 to 200,000 clones, about 81% seen once. Sequenced input: peripheral blood. The V and J genes are TRBV6-5 and TRBJ1-1; 9 positions match TRBD1. The source of this sequence is a woman aged 80 or older with COVID-19, enrolled during active disease. The chain's CDR3 is CASSYRGTGWAFF. The CDR3 DNA sequence: TGTGCCAGCAGTTACCGAGGGACAGGGTGGGCTTTCTTT.